This T cell receptor beta chain stems from a study of liver allograft versus peripheral blood T cells. Study at large: Transplanted-liver T cell receptor repertoires were compared with recipients' peripheral blood repertoires.

Germline CDR1 DFQATT, CDR2 SNEGSKA (reference sequence). This CDR3 region has 14 residues. With 6 bases clipped from V and 0 bases from J, the junction kept 6 bases outside the gene matches. TCRdb re-analysed the reads in MiXCR, keeping a single row per CDR3 protein. The sample includes roughly 9,200 distinct CDR3 sequences, 16% of them seen just once. This clonotype was found many times. The V call is TRBV20-1, the J call TRBJ1-1, with TRBD1 identical over 8 bases. The TCR was taken from a human patient who had a liver transplant. Some T cells may be transferred from the graft donor. CDR3 nucleotides: TGCAGTGCAAAACAGGGGGGCATGAACACTGAAGCTTTCTTT. Amino acids: CSAKQGGMNTEAFF.